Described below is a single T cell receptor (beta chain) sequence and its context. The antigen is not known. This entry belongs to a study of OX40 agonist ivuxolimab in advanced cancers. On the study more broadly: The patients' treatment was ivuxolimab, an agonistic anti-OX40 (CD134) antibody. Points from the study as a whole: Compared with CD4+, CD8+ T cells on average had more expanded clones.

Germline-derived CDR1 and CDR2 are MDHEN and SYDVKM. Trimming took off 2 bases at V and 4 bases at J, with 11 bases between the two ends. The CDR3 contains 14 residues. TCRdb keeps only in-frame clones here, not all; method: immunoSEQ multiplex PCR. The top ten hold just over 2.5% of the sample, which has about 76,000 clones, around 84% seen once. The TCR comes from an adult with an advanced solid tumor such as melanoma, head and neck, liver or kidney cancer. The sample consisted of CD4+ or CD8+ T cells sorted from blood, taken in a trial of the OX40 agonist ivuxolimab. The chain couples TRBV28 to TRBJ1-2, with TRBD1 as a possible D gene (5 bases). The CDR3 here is CASSLDSPSYGYTF. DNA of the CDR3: TGTGCCAGCAGTTTAGACAGTCCGAGCTATGGCTACACCTTC.